Each of the 21 T cell receptor beta chains below was sequenced from the same sample in a study of cytomegalovirus exposure and HLA in healthy donors. Primers for the PCR totalled 60 Vbeta and 13 Jbeta. The repertoire was sequenced with immunoSEQ multiplex PCR; TCRdb's copy has only in-frame clones and lacks some. Of roughly 100,000 clones in the sample, approximately 66% were seen once. Sequenced: PBMCs. The origin of the receptors is a woman in her forties or fifties in good health and CMV-seronegative.

There are a few counts of this clone. The chain joins TRBV27 to TRBJ2-5; D is unclear. This CDR3 region has 13 residues. Germline values: CDR1 MNHEY, CDR2 SMNVEV (reference sequence). Trimming shortened V by 4 bases and J by 0 bases, and 6 bases separated the two germline ends. The CDR3 bases are TGTGCCAGCAGTTATCGGTACCAAGAGACCCAGTACTTC. Encoded protein: CASSYRYQETQYF.

The chain joins TRBV13 to TRBJ1-3; D perhaps matches TRBD1 (6 bases). This CDR3 contains 15 residues. The germline V gene encodes CDR1 PRHDT and CDR2 FYEKMQ (reference sequence). The V gene lost 0 bases and the J gene lost 4 bases, with 10 bases spanning the gap. In DNA form, the CDR3 reads TGTGCCAGCAGCTTAGGGTCGGGGGGCGGAAACACCATATATTTT. Its protein is CASSLGSGGGNTIYF. Full variable domain (remainder filled in from reference TRBV13 and TRBJ1-3): AAGVIQSPRHLIKEKRETATLKCYPIPRHDTVYWYQQGPGQDPQFLISFYEKMQSDKGSIPDRFSAQQFSDYHSELNMSSLELGDSALYFCASSLGSGGGNTIYFGEGSWLTVV.

The V gene is TRBV7-2, the J gene TRBJ2-7; tentative D call: TRBD2 (5 bases). Germline V CDR1 and CDR2: SGHTA, FQGNSA. The CDR3 is 13 residues long. V was clipped by 1 base and J by 4 bases, with 8 bases between them. Written as DNA, the CDR3 is TGTGCCAGCAGCTTAGATAGCGCGTACGAGCAGTACTTC. As protein: CASSLDSAYEQYF.

The CDR3 DNA reads as TGTGCCAGCAGCTTAAATCTCCGGGACAGTTCTGACGAGCAGTACTTC. This gives the protein CASSLNLRDSSDEQYF. V and J are TRBV7-6 and TRBJ2-7; TRBD1 aligns across 7 bases. The CDR3 sequence is 16 residues long. In germline, CDR1 is SGHVS, CDR2 FNYEAQ. The ends lost 2 bases at V and 5 bases at J; junction bases unmatched: 12.

In its sample, this clone was seen a few times. The chain links TRBV5-8 to TRBJ2-1, with 10 nucleotides matching TRBD1. CDR3 length equals 14 residues. The germline V gene has CDR1 SGHTS and CDR2 YDEGEE. V shed 3 bases, J shed 5 bases, and the junction held 2 bases outside the gene matches. CDR3: CASSSDRGNNEQFF. For the CDR3, the DNA is TGTGCCAGCAGCTCGGACAGGGGGAACAATGAGCAGTTCTTC.

The gene calls are TRBV27 and TRBJ2-7; the D is unclear. The CDR3 length is 14 residues. The germline CDR1 and CDR2 sequences are MNHEY and SMNVEV (reference sequence). The V and J ends lost 2 bases and 0 bases respectively, with 8 bases between them. The CDR3: CASSLMAASYEQYF. The CDR3 region has the DNA TGTGCCAGCAGTTTAATGGCGGCCTCCTACGAGCAGTACTTC.

This rearrangement joins TRBV7-9 to TRBJ1-2; no firm D call. This CDR3 contains 15 residues. Trimming removed 6 bases at V and 1 base at J, with 15 bases between. Germline V gene data show CDR1 as SEHNR and CDR2 as FQNEAQ (reference sequence). The CDR3 loop reads CASRSTGRGNYGYTF. The CDR3, as DNA: TGTGCCAGCAGATCGACCGGGCGGGGTAACTATGGCTACACCTTC.

V is TRBV18 and J is TRBJ2-1; TRBD2 matches at 15 bases. The CDR3 runs to 16 residues. Germline V CDR1 and CDR2: KGHSH, LQKENI. Germline trimming cut 0 bases from V and 6 bases from J; bases unmatched to any gene: 0. The CDR3: CASSPPGLAGGNEQFF. The DNA for the CDR3 is TGTGCCAGCTCACCACCGGGACTAGCGGGGGGCAATGAGCAGTTCTTC.

On this clone itself: Compared with germline, one end of the junction differs, possibly owing to a read error. J is TRBJ2-1 and V is TRBV5-6, with TRBD2 as a possible D gene (6 bases). Germline-derived CDR1 and CDR2 are SGHDT and YYEEEE. CDR3 size: 12 residues. The DNA of the CDR3 is TGTGCCAGCAGGGGCCGAGGAGGGAAGTCGCTCTTC. This encodes CASRGRGGKSLF.

V usage is TRBV19 and J usage is TRBJ1-3, with 12 positions matching TRBD1. CDR1 is LNHDA, CDR2 SQIVND, per germline (reference sequence). There are 16 residues in the CDR3. Unmatched junction bases numbered 9, after V lost 7 bases and J lost 5 bases. Written as DNA, the CDR3 is TGTGCCAGTAATCCCGGGACAGGGGGCTTGAGAAACACCATATATTTT. Encoded protein: CASNPGTGGLRNTIYF.

The chain has TRBV5-1 and TRBJ2-6; TRBD1 matches at 12 bases. This CDR3 is 20 amino acids long. Germline V gene lookup returns CDR1 SGHRS and CDR2 YFSETQ. Trimming cost V 0 bases and J 1 base; bases outside gene matches: 8. The CDR3 coding sequence is TGCGCCAGCAGCTTGGTGGGACAGGGGGCTTTACTGTCTGGGGCCAACGTCCTGACTTTC. Translation gives CASSLVGQGALLSGANVLTF.

CDR3 nucleotides: TGTGCCAGCGCCTCGATAGACAATGAGCAGTTCTTC. It yields the protein CASASIDNEQFF. The J gene is TRBJ2-1, the V gene TRBV7-9, with D unresolved. The CDR3 is 12 residues long. Trimming took off 8 bases at V and 5 bases at J, with 10 bases between the two ends. Germline CDR1 SEHNR, CDR2 FQNEAQ (reference sequence).

The table lists this clone with a count of one. This rearrangement joins TRBV7-9 to TRBJ2-1, with 10 bases matching TRBD2. The CDR3 contains 16 residues. In germline, CDR1 is SEHNR, CDR2 FQNEAQ (reference sequence). The junction had 10 bases not matched to a gene; V was cut back by 3 bases and J by 8 bases. DNA of the CDR3: TGTGCCAGCAGCTTCCCTAGCGGGAGAGGTAGGGATGAGCAGTTCTTC. Its protein product is CASSFPSGRGRDEQFF.

In this sample, this clone turned up a few times. The V call is TRBV6-5, the J call TRBJ2-7; D gene uncertain. Trimming removed 2 bases at V and 3 bases at J, with 17 bases between. The CDR3 has 16 residues. CDR1 is MNHEY, CDR2 SVGAGI, per germline. The CDR3 DNA follows: TGTGCCAGCAGTTACGACGACACCGCATTTTACTACGAGCAGTACTTC. It codes for CASSYDDTAFYYEQYF.

The chain is built from TRBV2 and TRBJ2-7; D might be TRBD2 (7 bases). V gave up 8 bases and J gave up 6 bases, with 17 bases separating them. Germline V gives CDR1 SNHLY, CDR2 FYNNEI. This CDR3 contains 13 residues. The CDR3 here is CASFGGRGREQYF. The CDR3 region has the DNA TGTGCCAGCTTTGGGGGGCGGGGGCGCGAGCAGTACTTC.

This clone was recorded a few times. The chain employs TRBV6-5 and TRBJ2-3; D not certain. Per the germline V gene, CDR1 is MNHEY and CDR2 is SVGAGI. Between the trimmed V and J ends, which lost 8 bases and 2 bases, there was a span of 14 bases. The CDR3 covers 14 residues. The CDR3 nucleotides read TGTGCCAGCTGTCAACTCCTAAACACAGATACGCAGTATTTT. Protein product: CASCQLLNTDTQYF.

This clone was seen a handful of times. This chain uses TRBV5-1 with TRBJ1-4; no firm D call. Germline CDR1 reads SGHRS; CDR2 reads YFSETQ. The CDR3 is made up of 16 amino acids. V was pared by 1 base and J by 0 bases, with 10 bases between. CDR3 amino acids: CASSLTVSATNEKLFF. As DNA, the CDR3 is TGCGCCAGCAGCTTGACAGTTTCAGCAACTAATGAAAAACTGTTTTTT.

This clone was picked up a small number of times. This rearrangement joins TRBV6-1 to TRBJ1-5; 9 bases line up with TRBD1. The germline V gene encodes CDR1 MNHNS and CDR2 SASEGT. V trimming: 10 bases; J trimming: 4 bases; junction bases outside the gene matches: 11. CDR3 size: 15 residues. CDR3 sequence: CATTPGGQGNQPQHF. Written as DNA, the CDR3 is TGTGCCACCACCCCTGGGGGACAGGGTAATCAGCCCCAGCATTTT.

This clone was observed a handful of times. V is TRBV4-3 and J is TRBJ1-6, with 7 nucleotides matching TRBD1. The CDR3 totals 16 residues. Germline V gene lookup returns CDR1 LGHNA and CDR2 YSLEER. The J segment lost 7 bases and the V segment lost 1 base, leaving 7 bases of the junction unmatched. CDR3 bases: TGCGCCAGCAGCCAAGGAAGTGGCAGGGGGAATTCACCCCTCCACTTT. This translates into CASSQGSGRGNSPLHF.

The CDR3 sequence is CASRMTTSGSPLHF. The CDR3 DNA reads as TGTGCCAGCAGAATGACCACTAGTGGTTCACCCCTCCACTTT. The chain joins TRBV7-2 to TRBJ1-6; D is unclear. With 6 bases removed from V and 9 bases from J, the gap between germline ends came to 15 bases. CDR3 length: 14 residues. Germline V lookup: CDR1 SGHTA, CDR2 FQGNSA.

The chain couples TRBV11-2 to TRBJ2-2, with D possibly TRBD2 on 7 matching bases. This CDR3 is 15 amino acids long. Germline loops: CDR1 SGHAT, CDR2 FQNNGV. The ends were cut back, 6 bases at V and 1 base at J, with 12 bases in the middle. In nucleotides, the CDR3 is TGTGCCAGCAGGAGAGGGGGGGTGAACACCGGGGAGCTGTTTTTT. Amino acids: CASRRGGVNTGELFF.